Following are 9 T cell receptor beta chains from one sample sequenced in a study of CD8+ T cells in alopecia areata. Described treatment: oral pan-JAK inhibitor, 5-10 mg twice daily. Extracted from the samples, RNA was reverse transcribed into cDNA to serve as the sequencing template. The data were produced by immunoSEQ multiplex PCR, yet TCRdb's version contains in-frame clones alone and is incomplete. This table holds about 200,000 clones, more than 45% found once. Sample: CD4+ T cells sorted from blood, taken at week 24, from a patient treated with tofacitinib. These receptors all stem from a human donor with alopecia areata.

This clone was recorded a few times. The chain links TRBV2 to TRBJ2-3; no clear D gene. Germline V gene data show CDR1 as SNHLY and CDR2 as FYNNEI. Trimming cost V 2 bases and J 4 bases, with 10 bases left between them. The CDR3 has 14 amino acids. The CDR3 DNA reads TGTGCCAGCAGTGAAAATAGGGCCCCAGATACGCAGTATTTT. It specifies CASSENRAPDTQYF.

By share of the sample, this clone is medium-sized. The chain carries TRBV6-5 and TRBJ1-3; a possible D gene is TRBD1 (5 bases). Germline V gene sequence: CDR1 MNHEY, CDR2 SVGAGI. Trimming took 5 bases from V and 0 from J, leaving 11 bases between them. The CDR3 is 15 amino acids. This CDR3 is CASSGMGRSGNTIYF. CDR3 in DNA: TGTGCCAGCAGTGGAATGGGACGCTCTGGAAACACCATATATTTT.

Concerning this clone itself: Possible read error: a much larger clone is one base away. The genes are TRBV9 and TRBJ2-1; TRBD2 agrees at 8 bases. Germline V gene data show CDR1 as SGDLS and CDR2 as YYNGEE. The V segment lost 4 bases and the J segment 8 bases; nucleotides outside the gene matches: 5. This CDR3 contains 13 residues. The CDR3 reads CASSLSGSHEQFF. The CDR3 DNA reads as TGTGCCAGCAGCTTGAGCGGGAGCCATGAGCAGTTCTTC.

This clone has just a few counts. The chain joins TRBV29-1 to TRBJ2-3; 9 bases are a match to TRBD2. V was clipped by 7 bases and J by 2 bases; unmatched bases: 4. CDR3 length: 13 residues. The germline CDR1 and CDR2 sequences are SQVTM and ANQGSEA. The CDR3 DNA is TGCAGCGGAGCTAGCGGGGACACAGATACGCAGTATTTT. Its protein product is CSGASGDTDTQYF.

The V gene is TRBV6-6, the J gene TRBJ2-5; D not resolved. V shed 7 bases and J shed 5 bases, with 14 bases lying between them. This CDR3 comprises 13 residues. Germline V gene lookup returns CDR1 MNHNY and CDR2 SVGAGI (reference sequence). CDR3: CASTLWGSETQYF. CDR3 nucleotides: TGTGCCAGCACCCTCTGGGGAAGTGAGACCCAGTACTTC.

The sample holds a few counts of this clone. J is TRBJ1-2 and V is TRBV15, with a possible D match to TRBD1 (6 bases). The CDR3 runs 14 residues. With 1 base removed from V and 3 bases from J, the gap between germline ends came to 9 bases. Looked up from germline, CDR1 is LNHNV and CDR2 is YYDKDF (reference sequence). The CDR3 sequence is CATSRAQGYYGYTF. CDR3 sequence (DNA): TGTGCCACCAGCAGAGCTCAGGGGTACTATGGCTACACCTTC. Together with reference TRBV15 and TRBJ1-2, the CDR3 gives the full variable domain: DAMVIQNPRYQVTQFGKPVTLSCSQTLNHNVMYWYQQKSSQAPKLLFHYYDKDFNNEADTPDNFQSRRPNTSFCFLDIRSPGLGDTAMYLCATSRAQGYYGYTFGSGTRLTVV.

The chain carries TRBV9 and TRBJ2-3, with a possible D match to TRBD1 (5 bases). Germline assignment: CDR1 SGDLS and CDR2 YYNGEE. V lost 4 bases to trimming and J lost 3 bases, with 12 bases between them. The CDR3 consists of 14 residues. The CDR3 reads CASSPTVLTDTQYF. The CDR3 region has the DNA TGTGCCAGCAGCCCGACAGTCTTGACAGATACGCAGTATTTT.

With respect to this clone: At the DNA level, this CDR3 is encoded by other sequences in the same sample as well. The chain carries TRBV4-3 and TRBJ2-3, with 9 bases that match TRBD2. This CDR3 has 16 amino acids. V lost 1 base to trimming and J lost 1 base; unmatched junction nucleotides: 3. In germline, CDR1 is LGHNA, CDR2 YSLEER. CDR3 nucleotide sequence: TGCGCCAGCAGCCAAGCTTTAGCGGGAGGCACAGATACGCAGTATTTT. Translated, it gives CASSQALAGGTDTQYF.

The chain joins TRBV30 to TRBJ1-5, with unresolved D. Per the germline V gene, CDR1 is GTSNPN and CDR2 is SVGIG (reference sequence). CDR3 length equals 18 residues. Trimming took off 0 bases at V and 3 bases at J, with 21 bases between the two ends. For the CDR3, the DNA is TGTGCCTGGAGTGTACGACCTACCTCTAGTATAGCCAATCAGCCCCAGCATTTT. This codes for CAWSVRPTSSIANQPQHF.